The TCR beta chain under discussion was sequenced for a study of cytomegalovirus exposure and HLA in healthy donors. On this clone: Its antigen is still unknown.

The V gene lost 4 bases and the J gene lost 4 bases, with 11 bases spanning the gap. This CDR3 is 13 amino acids long. Per the germline V gene, CDR1 is MNHEY and CDR2 is SMNVEV (reference sequence). Study-level findings and limits: The listing of roughly 160 TCR beta chains classed them as cytomegalovirus-associated. Beyond CMV serostatus, there was no information to go on about immune exposure. Associated with HLA alleles at 0.05 false discovery rate in a later analysis were some 16,000 TCR beta sequences.

The PCR had 60 Vbeta and 13 Jbeta primers. Assay used: immunoSEQ multiplex PCR; TCRdb lists only in-frame clones, some missing. Of 100,000 to 150,000 clones detected, roughly 88% appear once; the ten largest clones hold more than 1.5%. The sequence came from a boy between 5 and 17 years old in good health and CMV-seronegative. The sample comprised PBMCs. The V gene is TRBV27, the J gene TRBJ2-7, with D possibly being TRBD1 (5 bases). CDR3 DNA: TGTGCCAGCAGTTGGGGCGGTGAGTACGAGCAGTACTTC. Protein sequence: CASSWGGEYEQYF.